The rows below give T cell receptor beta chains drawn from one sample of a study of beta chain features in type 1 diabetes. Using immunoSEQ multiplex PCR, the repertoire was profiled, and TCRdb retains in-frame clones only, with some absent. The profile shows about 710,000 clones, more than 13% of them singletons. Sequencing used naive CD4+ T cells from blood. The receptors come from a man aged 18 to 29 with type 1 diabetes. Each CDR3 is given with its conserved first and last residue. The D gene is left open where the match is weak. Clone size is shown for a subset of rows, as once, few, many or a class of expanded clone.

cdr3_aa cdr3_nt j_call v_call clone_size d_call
CATSRERGYYGYTF TGTGCCACCAGCAGAGAGAGGGGGTACTATGGCTACACCTTC TRBJ1-2 TRBV15 . .
CASSLAGGSGYTF TGTGCCAGCAGCTTGGCTGGAGGGTCTGGCTACACCTTC TRBJ1-2 TRBV5-6 . .
CASIPGSGRVAEAFF TGTGCCAGCATCCCTGGGTCAGGGAGAGTCGCTGAAGCTTTCTTT TRBJ1-1 TRBV2 . .
CAWSVMGSNSNQPQHF TGTGCCTGGAGTGTTATGGGCAGTAATAGCAATCAGCCCCAGCATTTT TRBJ1-5 TRBV30 . .
CASSLGRDSHGYTF TGTGCCAGCAGCTTAGGCCGGGACAGCCATGGCTACACCTTC TRBJ1-2 TRBV5-6 . TRBD1
CASSGEGAVNSPLHF TGTGCCAGCAGCGGGGAGGGAGCGGTGAATTCACCCCTCCACTTT TRBJ1-6 TRBV25-1 few .
CASSPGLALADTQYF TGTGCCAGCAGTCCTGGACTAGCTCTGGCAGATACGCAGTATTTT TRBJ2-3 TRBV28 . TRBD2
CASSRTRRQSANTGELFF TGTGCCAGTAGCCGAACTCGCCGACAGAGCGCGAACACCGGGGAGCTGTTTTTT TRBJ2-2 TRBV19 few .
CASSGTTTAKNIQYF TGTGCCAGCAGCGGGACTACCACAGCCAAAAACATTCAGTACTTC TRBJ2-4 TRBV6-5 . TRBD2
CAWRSTGTPSYEQYF TGTGCCTGGAGGTCCACCGGGACACCGAGTTACGAGCAGTACTTC TRBJ2-7 TRBV30 few .
CASSQAGFQETQYF TGCGCCAGCAGCCAAGCGGGGTTCCAAGAGACCCAGTACTTC TRBJ2-5 TRBV4-1 few .
CAWYIMGSRNYGYTF TGTGCCTGGTACATAATGGGAAGTCGGAACTATGGCTACACCTTC TRBJ1-2 TRBV30 . .
CASSLAAGRSGNTIYF TGTGCCAGCAGCTTAGCGGCCGGCCGCTCTGGAAACACCATATATTTT TRBJ1-3 TRBV7-2 . .
CSENRGQDGYTF TGCAGCGAGAACAGGGGGCAAGATGGCTACACCTTC TRBJ1-2 TRBV29-1 . TRBD1
CASSGQVAGGIYNEQFF TGTGCCAGCAGCGGACAAGTAGCGGGAGGGATCTACAATGAGCAGTTCTTC TRBJ2-1 TRBV7-2 . TRBD2
CASRKGSYEQYF TGTGCCAGCAGAAAGGGCTCCTACGAGCAGTACTTC TRBJ2-7 TRBV6-5 . .
CASSSAGTGETQYF TGCGCCAGCAGCTCGGCGGGGACTGGAGAGACCCAGTACTTC TRBJ2-5 TRBV5-1 . .
CASSLRGPNYGYTF TGTGCCAGCTCTCTGCGAGGACCTAACTATGGCTACACCTTC TRBJ1-2 TRBV6-5 . .
CASSFQPGDNEQFF TGTGCCAGCAGCTTTCAGCCCGGGGACAATGAGCAGTTCTTC TRBJ2-1 TRBV7-2 . .
CAWSVLGIDDEQFF TGTGCCTGGAGTGTATTAGGGATCGACGATGAGCAGTTCTTC TRBJ2-1 TRBV30 . .
CAWIPGLAGGTQGF TGTGCCTGGATCCCGGGACTAGCGGGGGGCACGCAGGGTTTT TRBJ2-3 TRBV30 few TRBD2
CASSTDTQYF TGTGCCAGCAGCACAGATACGCAGTATTTT TRBJ2-3 TRBV6-6 few .
CASSPGTLTGELFF TGTGCCAGCAGCCCCGGGACCCTCACCGGGGAGCTGTTTTTT TRBJ2-2 TRBV28 . .
CSVAGRASYNEQFF TGCAGCGTGGCAGGCAGGGCGTCCTACAATGAGCAGTTCTTC TRBJ2-1 TRBV29-1 . .
CASSDTGTKGFF TGTGCCAGCAGCGATACGGGGACGAAGGGGTTCTTC TRBJ2-1 TRBV7-2 . .
CAWTWPGAGGKTDGYTF TGTGCCTGGACATGGCCCGGAGCAGGGGGCAAGACGGATGGCTACACCTTC TRBJ1-2 TRBV30 . TRBD1
CAWRIAGGPGEQFF TGTGCCTGGAGGATAGCGGGAGGGCCCGGTGAGCAGTTCTTC TRBJ2-1 TRBV30 . TRBD2
CASSPPSGRGNEQFF TGTGCCAGCTCACCGCCTAGCGGGAGAGGTAATGAGCAGTTCTTC TRBJ2-1 TRBV18 . TRBD2
CASSLYRDRVSYNEQFF TGTGCCAGCAGTTTATACCGCGACAGGGTCTCCTACAATGAGCAGTTCTTC TRBJ2-1 TRBV27 . TRBD1
CASSLVDRVYEQFF TGTGCCAGCAGCTTGGTAGATCGCGTTTATGAGCAGTTCTTC TRBJ2-1 TRBV5-6 . .
CASSSDGRGEQYF TGTGCCAGCAGCTCCGACGGCCGGGGCGAGCAGTACTTC TRBJ2-7 TRBV6-5 . .
CSVAPGQGNYGYTF TGCAGCGTTGCCCCTGGACAGGGTAACTATGGCTACACCTTC TRBJ1-2 TRBV29-1 . TRBD1
CASSSRGGINSPLHF TGTGCCAGCAGCTCACGAGGGGGAATTAATTCACCCCTCCACTTT TRBJ1-6 TRBV7-9 . .
CASSPEGPHTGELFF TGCGCCAGCAGCCCTGAGGGGCCACACACCGGGGAGCTGTTTTTT TRBJ2-2 TRBV5-1 few .
CASSLGTSGGNEQFF TGTGCCAGCAGCCTGGGGACTAGCGGGGGCAATGAGCAGTTCTTC TRBJ2-1 TRBV7-9 . TRBD2
CASRDFTTEAFF TGCGCCAGCCGAGACTTTACCACTGAAGCTTTCTTT TRBJ1-1 TRBV5-1 few .
CASTREDGEKLFF TGTGCCAGCACCCGCGAAGACGGTGAAAAACTGTTTTTT TRBJ1-4 TRBV2 few .
CASRQWGGDQPQHF TGTGCCAGCAGACAATGGGGGGGAGATCAGCCCCAGCATTTT TRBJ1-5 TRBV27 few .
CASSIGTVSGYGYTF TGTGCCAGCAGCATCGGGACAGTGTCGGGGTATGGCTACACCTTC TRBJ1-2 TRBV7-2 . TRBD1
CASSLEPRVNYGYTF TGTGCCAGCAGCTTAGAACCCAGGGTTAACTATGGCTACACCTTC TRBJ1-2 TRBV11-2 . .
CASSPRPGGNTGELFF TGTGCCAGCAGCCCCCGTCCTGGGGGGAACACCGGGGAGCTGTTTTTT TRBJ2-2 TRBV7-3 few .
CASSLGPNGHQPQHF TGTGCCAGCAGCTTAGGACCCAACGGGCATCAGCCCCAGCATTTT TRBJ1-5 TRBV7-9 few .
CATSQEFSYEQYF TGTGCCACCTCACAGGAGTTCTCCTACGAGCAGTACTTC TRBJ2-7 TRBV19 few .
CASSLEGPNYGYTF TGTGCCAGCAGCTTAGAGGGCCCTAACTATGGCTACACCTTC TRBJ1-2 TRBV7-8 few .
CASSLGGTDTQYF TGTGCCAGCAGCTTAGGAGGGACAGATACGCAGTATTTT TRBJ2-3 TRBV7-2 . .
CASSILSAYEQYF TGTGCCAGCAGCATACTTTCGGCCTACGAGCAGTACTTC TRBJ2-7 TRBV28 few .
CASGVQNIASGNTIYF TGTGCCAGCGGAGTACAAAACATCGCTTCTGGAAACACCATATATTTT TRBJ1-3 TRBV7-6 . .
CATSRVQGADHGYTF TGTGCCACCAGCAGAGTGCAGGGGGCGGATCATGGCTACACCTTC TRBJ1-2 TRBV15 . TRBD1
CASSEIGGWDTGELFF TGTGCCAGCAGTGAAATCGGAGGGTGGGACACCGGGGAGCTGTTTTTT TRBJ2-2 TRBV2 . .
CASSLAQGGYNEQFF TGCGCCAGCAGCTTGGCTCAGGGGGGCTACAATGAGCAGTTCTTC TRBJ2-1 TRBV5-1 few .
CATSREPQLYNEQFF TGTGCCACCAGCAGAGAACCCCAGCTTTACAATGAGCAGTTCTTC TRBJ2-1 TRBV15 . .
CASSPPPGQGYTGELFF TGCGCCAGCAGCCCACCTCCGGGACAGGGTTACACCGGGGAGCTGTTTTTT TRBJ2-2 TRBV5-1 few TRBD1
CASRDRGLSNQPQHF TGTGCCAGCCGGGACAGGGGGCTTAGCAATCAGCCCCAGCATTTT TRBJ1-5 TRBV19 few TRBD1
CASTGQGQETQYF TGTGCCAGTACCGGACAGGGCCAAGAGACCCAGTACTTC TRBJ2-5 TRBV19 . TRBD1
CASSPYTDTYNEQFF TGCGCCAGCAGCCCATACACAGATACCTACAATGAGCAGTTCTTC TRBJ2-1 TRBV5-1 . .
CASTLRSSYNEQFF TGTGCCAGCACCCTCCGGAGCTCCTACAATGAGCAGTTCTTC TRBJ2-1 TRBV7-9 . .
CASAIAGGNTGELFF TGTGCCAGCGCTATCGCGGGGGGGAACACCGGGGAGCTGTTTTTT TRBJ2-2 TRBV2 few TRBD2
CASSPREETQYF TGTGCCAGCAGCCCCAGGGAAGAGACCCAGTACTTC TRBJ2-5 TRBV7-9 few .
CASSEWGGDEQYF TGTGCCAGCAGTGAATGGGGGGGCGACGAGCAGTACTTC TRBJ2-7 TRBV2 few .
CASSVGSAGETYEQYF TGTGCCAGCAGCGTAGGATCAGCGGGGGAAACCTACGAGCAGTACTTC TRBJ2-7 TRBV9 . TRBD2